This TCR beta chain originates from a study of identical twins. TCRdb re-called the 5' RACE reads with MiXCR, one entry per CDR3 protein. Seen here are over 550,000 distinct CDR3 sequences, less than 9% observed once, and the top ten hold 1.6%. The CDR3 extends over 15 amino acids. V gave up 6 bases and J gave up 0 bases; unmatched junction bases: 4. This clonotype has a count of ten or more. A further study also used this sample, focusing on yellow fever vaccine responses in identical twins.

The chain couples TRBV12-3 or TRBV12-4 to TRBJ1-4; 7 bases map to TRBD1. The receptor comes from a woman in her late teens or twenties in good health. The sequenced material came from PBMCs. The CDR3 is CASSPQGATNEKLFF. Written as DNA, the CDR3 is TGTGCCAGCAGCCCTCAGGGGGCAACTAATGAAAAACTGTTTTTT.